Below are 12 T cell receptor beta chains sequenced from a single sample in a study of CD8+ T cells in alopecia areata. Investigators isolated RNA and reverse transcribed it into cDNA to act as the sequencing template. Produced via immunoSEQ multiplex PCR; TCRdb's table is partial and in-frame only. This table has around 150,000 clones, less than 70% appearing once. Regarding treatment: oral pan-JAK inhibitor, 5-10 mg twice daily. The sequencing here drew on CD4+ T cells sorted from blood, taken at week 24, from a patient treated with tofacitinib. These receptor sequences come from a human donor with alopecia areata.

The chain carries TRBV6-6 and TRBJ1-5; D unresolved. Germline CDR1 reads MNHNY; CDR2 reads SVGAGI (reference sequence). This CDR3 is built from 15 residues. V lost 4 bases and J 5 bases, leaving 15 bases between the germline ends. The CDR3 loop is CASSWKGPGHQPQHF. The DNA of the CDR3 is TGTGCCAGCAGTTGGAAGGGCCCCGGCCATCAGCCCCAGCATTTT.

The J gene is TRBJ2-2, the V gene TRBV30; D gene uncertain. The CDR3 length is 15 residues. V gave up 4 bases and J gave up 4 bases, with 16 bases separating them. Per germline, CDR1 GTSNPN and CDR2 SVGIG (reference sequence). This CDR3 is CAWTIGPARTGELFF. The CDR3 nucleotides read TGTGCCTGGACGATTGGACCGGCGCGCACCGGGGAGCTGTTTTTT.

This clone was seen a few times. The genes are TRBV11-2 and TRBJ2-2, with TRBD2 identical over 7 bases. The germline CDR1 and CDR2 sequences are SGHAT and FQNNGV. Trimming cost V 3 bases and J 1 base; bases outside gene matches: 11. The CDR3 is 18 residues long. The CDR3 sequence is CASSFPEGPGGNTGELFF. The CDR3 bases are TGTGCCAGCAGCTTCCCCGAAGGGCCGGGGGGGAACACCGGGGAGCTGTTTTTT.

This chain connects TRBV5-1 to TRBJ2-7; D is unclear. V was pared by 4 bases and J by 0 bases, with 11 bases between. Per germline, CDR1 SGHRS and CDR2 YFSETQ. The CDR3 is 14 amino acids. The CDR3 region is CASSTGPSSYEQYF. The CDR3 bases are TGCGCCAGCAGCACCGGACCGAGCTCCTACGAGCAGTACTTC. Using reference TRBV5-1 and TRBJ2-7 for the parts outside the CDR3, the full variable domain is KAGVTQTPRYLIKTRGQQVTLSCSPISGHRSVSWYQQTPGQGLQFLFEYFSETQRNKGNFPGRFSGRQFSNSRSEMNVSTLELGDSALYLCASSTGPSSYEQYFGPGTRLTVT.

This sequence joins TRBV7-3 and TRBJ2-7, with D possibly being TRBD1 or TRBD2 (5 bases each). The CDR3 has 14 amino acids. Germline values: CDR1 SGHTA, CDR2 FQGTGA. Trimming left V 2 bases short and J 3 bases short, with 11 bases between. The CDR3 bases are TGTGCCAGCAGCTTATTGGGACCAGGCTACGAGCAGTACTTC. As protein: CASSLLGPGYEQYF.

J is TRBJ2-7 and V is TRBV27; the D gene is possibly TRBD1 (5 bases). V was cut by 5 bases and J by 3 bases, with 14 bases left in between. The CDR3 is made up of 14 amino acids. Germline CDR1 MNHEY, CDR2 SMNVEV (reference sequence). This CDR3 is CASSLQGRHYEQYF. The CDR3 DNA sequence: TGTGCCAGCAGTCTCCAGGGAAGGCACTACGAGCAGTACTTC.

The chain links TRBV29-1 to TRBJ2-5; no firm D call. V was shortened by 3 bases and J by 1 base, with 9 bases between the two germline ends. The CDR3 covers 13 residues. CDR1 SQVTM and CDR2 ANQGSEA come from the germline V gene. This CDR3 is CSVDRLGQETQYF. DNA of the CDR3: TGCAGCGTTGACAGGTTGGGCCAAGAGACCCAGTACTTC.

CDR3 loop: CASSWGGFGSTEAFF. DNA of the CDR3: TGTGCCAGTAGCTGGGGTGGGTTCGGGAGCACTGAAGCTTTCTTT. The chain has TRBV19 and TRBJ1-1; D call uncertain. The CDR3 runs to 15 residues. Between the trimmed V and J ends, which lost 6 bases and 4 bases, there was a span of 18 bases. Germline CDR1 and CDR2: LNHDA and SQIVND (reference sequence).

The chain employs TRBV25-1 and TRBJ2-7; a weak D match, TRBD1 (5 bases). The CDR3 runs to 13 residues. The germline V and J ends were trimmed by 3 bases and 5 bases, with 11 bases remaining between them. The germline gives CDR1 MGHDK, CDR2 SYGVNS. The CDR3 bases are TGTGCCAGCAGTGACCCAGGGAACCACGAGCAGTACTTC. Encoded protein: CASSDPGNHEQYF.

The chain has TRBV9 and TRBJ2-7; 9 positions agree with TRBD1. CDR3 length equals 15 residues. The V segment lost 3 bases and the J segment 6 bases; nucleotides outside the gene matches: 10. Per germline, CDR1 SGDLS and CDR2 YYNGEE. The CDR3 region is CASSETGTGSSEQYF. The CDR3 coding sequence is TGTGCCAGCAGCGAGACCGGGACAGGGTCATCCGAGCAGTACTTC.

This clone was counted a few times. The chain carries TRBV5-1 and TRBJ2-5; D might be TRBD2 (5 bases). V lost 4 bases and J 1 base, leaving 8 bases between the germline ends. The CDR3 runs 13 residues. Germline V gene data show CDR1 as SGHRS and CDR2 as YFSETQ. The CDR3 region is CASSGLRQETQYF. CDR3 nucleotide sequence: TGCGCCAGCAGCGGACTCCGCCAAGAGACCCAGTACTTC. Based on the CDR3 plus reference TRBV5-1 and TRBJ2-5, the full variable domain is KAGVTQTPRYLIKTRGQQVTLSCSPISGHRSVSWYQQTPGQGLQFLFEYFSETQRNKGNFPGRFSGRQFSNSRSEMNVSTLELGDSALYLCASSGLRQETQYFGPGTRLLVL.

This clone was seen many times. The chain couples TRBV29-1 to TRBJ2-5, with 7 nucleotides matching TRBD1. V lost 7 bases to trimming and J lost 5 bases; unmatched junction nucleotides: 13. The germline gives CDR1 SQVTM, CDR2 ANQGSEA. CDR3 length: 14 residues. CDR3 region: CSGSLQGMRETQYF. The CDR3 region has the DNA TGCAGCGGGTCATTACAGGGGATGCGGGAGACCCAGTACTTC.